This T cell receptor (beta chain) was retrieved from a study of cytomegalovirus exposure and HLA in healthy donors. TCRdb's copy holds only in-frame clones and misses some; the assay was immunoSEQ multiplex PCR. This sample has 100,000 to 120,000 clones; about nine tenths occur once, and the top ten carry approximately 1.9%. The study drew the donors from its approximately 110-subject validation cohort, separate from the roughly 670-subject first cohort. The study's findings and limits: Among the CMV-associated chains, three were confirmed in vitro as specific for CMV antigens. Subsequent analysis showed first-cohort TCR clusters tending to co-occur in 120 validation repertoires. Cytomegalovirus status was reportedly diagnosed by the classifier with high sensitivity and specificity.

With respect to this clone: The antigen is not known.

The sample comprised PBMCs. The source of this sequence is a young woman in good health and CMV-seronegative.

CDR3 loop: CASGPLGDSPLHF. The CDR3 DNA reads TGCGCCAGCGGCCCCCTCGGAGACTCACCCCTCCACTTT. The chain carries TRBV5-1 and TRBJ1-6; D call uncertain. V gave up 7 bases and J gave up 10 bases, with 15 bases separating them. Germline lookup yields CDR1 SGHRS and CDR2 YFSETQ. The CDR3 length is 13 residues.